The source of this TCR beta chain is a study of response to subunit inactivated influenza vaccine. Notes on this clonotype: Its cognate antigen is unknown.

One entry per CDR3 protein results from TCRdb running MiXCR on the RT-PCR reads. The repertoire includes a few hundred thousand distinct CDR3 sequences, around 15% of them detected once, and roughly 11% sits in the top ten. The study's findings and limits: The study's authors posited that every seasonal influenza vaccination enlists few new T cells.

This specimen consisted of PBMCs from blood, obtained 11 to 12 days after vaccination. This clonotype was obtained from a man aged 50-60 years who received an inactivated influenza vaccine.

This CDR3 reads CASGRETANSPLHF. CDR3 DNA: TGTGCCAGCGGGAGGGAGACCGCGAATTCACCCCTCCACTTT. This sequence joins TRBV2 and TRBJ1-6; the D is unclear. Germline CDR1 SNHLY, CDR2 FYNNEI. The V end was cut by 8 bases, the J end by 7 bases, with 15 bases between. The CDR3 consists of 14 residues.